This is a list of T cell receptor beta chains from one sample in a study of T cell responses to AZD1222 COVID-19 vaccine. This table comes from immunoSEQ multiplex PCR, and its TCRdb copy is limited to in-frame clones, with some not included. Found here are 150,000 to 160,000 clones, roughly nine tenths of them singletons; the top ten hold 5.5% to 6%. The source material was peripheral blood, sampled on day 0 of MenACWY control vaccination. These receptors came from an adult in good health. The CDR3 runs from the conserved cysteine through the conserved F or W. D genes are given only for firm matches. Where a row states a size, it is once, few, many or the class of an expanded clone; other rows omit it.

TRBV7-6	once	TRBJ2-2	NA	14	TGTGCCAGCAGCTTCTTGGGCGACACCGGGGAGCTGTTTTTT	CASSFLGDTGELFF
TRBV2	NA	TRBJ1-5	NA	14	TGTGCCAGCACCCGGGGGGGGGCAGGACAGCCCCAGCATTTT	CASTRGGAGQPQHF
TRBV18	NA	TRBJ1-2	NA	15	TGTGCCAGCTCACCTTCCCGGGACACCGGCCATGGCTACACCTTC	CASSPSRDTGHGYTF
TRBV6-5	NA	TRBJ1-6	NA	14	TGTGCCAGCAGTTACTGGGGGGGCGATTCACCCCTCCACTTT	CASSYWGGDSPLHF
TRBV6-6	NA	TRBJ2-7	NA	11	TGTGCCAGCAGCTCATTCAGCGAGCAGTACTTC	CASSSFSEQYF
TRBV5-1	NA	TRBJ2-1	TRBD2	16	TGCGCCAGCAGCTTCGTAGCGGGAGGGCCCCACAATGAGCAGTTCTTC	CASSFVAGGPHNEQFF
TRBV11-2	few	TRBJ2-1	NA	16	TGTGCCAGCAGCTTAGTTAGGGGCGTCTCCTACAATGAGCAGTTCTTC	CASSLVRGVSYNEQFF
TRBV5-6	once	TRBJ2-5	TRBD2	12	TGTGCCAGCAGCCAGACTAGCGGACCTAGGCACTTC	CASSQTSGPRHF
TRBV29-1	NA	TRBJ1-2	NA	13	TGCAGCGTTGATTGGACGGGGATAAGTGGCTACACCTTC	CSVDWTGISGYTF
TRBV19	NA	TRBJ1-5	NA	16	TGTGCCAGTAGTAGCGAGGGACGAGGCTTCAATCAGCCCCAGCATTTT	CASSSEGRGFNQPQHF
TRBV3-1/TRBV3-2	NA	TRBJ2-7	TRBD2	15	TGTGCCAGCAGCGGGGGGACTAGCGGCTCCTACGAGCAGTACTTC	CASSGGTSGSYEQYF
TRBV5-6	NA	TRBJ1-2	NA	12	TGTGCCAGCAGTGTCTCCAACTATGGCTACACCTTC	CASSVSNYGYTF
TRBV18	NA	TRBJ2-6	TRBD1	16	TGTGCCAGCTCACCCCAGGGGGCTGCTGGGGCCAACGTCCTGACTTTC	CASSPQGAAGANVLTF
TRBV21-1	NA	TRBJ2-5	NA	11	TGTGCCAGCAGCACAGCCGGGACCCAGTACTTC	CASSTAGTQYF
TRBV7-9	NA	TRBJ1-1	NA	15	TGTGCCAGCAGCTTAGGGGACACTACTAACACTGAAGCTTTCTTT	CASSLGDTTNTEAFF
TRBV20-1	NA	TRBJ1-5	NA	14	TGCAGTGCTAGTCAGGCGTTGAACAATCAGCCCCAGCATTTT	CSASQALNNQPQHF
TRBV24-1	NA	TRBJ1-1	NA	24	TGTGCCACCAGTGATTTGCGGACCCCCCCTGTGTTGACCGAACAGTGGCCAGCGAACACTGAAGCTTTCTTT	CATSDLRTPPVLTEQWPANTEAFF
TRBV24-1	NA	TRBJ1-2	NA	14	TGTGCCACCAGTGAACTCGGACAGAGCTATGGCTACACCTTC	CATSELGQSYGYTF